This TCR beta chain was sequenced in a study of blood T cell repertoires in COVID-19. Study in general: Samples representing acute and convalescent COVID-19 were sourced from the United States, Italy and Spain.

Unmatched junction bases numbered 6, after V lost 8 bases and J lost 4 bases. The CDR3 totals 14 residues. Per the germline V gene, CDR1 is MGHDK and CDR2 is SYGVNS. Generated by immunoSEQ multiplex PCR, the TCRdb table keeps only in-frame clones and is missing some. The sample includes more than 200,000 clones, less than 90% of them seen just once. The chain recombines TRBV25-1 with TRBJ2-2; 8 bases match TRBD2. This receptor was identified in a woman of 80 years or more with COVID-19, enrolled during active disease. Material for sequencing was peripheral blood. The CDR3 sequence is CASSALAVTGELFF. CDR3 DNA: TGTGCCAGCTCTGCACTAGCGGTCACCGGGGAGCTGTTTTTT. The whole variable domain, filled in from reference TRBV25-1 and TRBJ2-2, reads EADIYQTPRYLVIGTGKKITLECSQTMGHDKMYWYQQDPGMELHLIHYSYGVNSTEKGDLSSESTVSRIRTEHFPLTLESARPSHTSQYLCASSALAVTGELFFGEGSRLTVL.